These 14 T cell receptor beta chains were all obtained from the same sample, sequenced in a study of blood T cell repertoires in COVID-19. Data came from immunoSEQ multiplex PCR; TCRdb stores just in-frame clones and leaves some out. The data hold 150,000 to 200,000 clones, with about 89% observed a single time. The sample was peripheral blood. These receptors were taken from a man between 65 and 85 years old with acute or convalescent COVID-19.

V usage is TRBV4-1 and J usage is TRBJ1-6, with no clear D. Germline CDR1 reads MGHRA; CDR2 reads YSYEKL. The CDR3 totals 13 residues. V was trimmed by 0 bases and J by 13 bases, leaving 10 bases between them. The CDR3 DNA is TGCGCCAGCAGCCAAGAAGGAGGACTTCCCCTCCACTTT. Translation gives CASSQEGGLPLHF.

CDR3 sequence reads: CASSEALAGEETQYF. The CDR3 nucleotides are TGTGCCAGCAGTGAAGCGCTTGCAGGGGAAGAGACCCAGTACTTC. This chain joins TRBV2 and TRBJ2-5; D is possibly TRBD1 (6 bases). Germline V CDR1 and CDR2: SNHLY, FYNNEI. Between the trimmed V and J ends, which lost 0 bases and 3 bases, there was a span of 11 bases. The CDR3 loop spans 15 amino acids.

The rearrangement links TRBV7-3 to TRBJ2-3, with TRBD1 matching 12 bases. The CDR3 has 17 residues. The V segment lost 5 bases and the J segment 5 bases; nucleotides outside the gene matches: 11. Germline V gene data show CDR1 as SGHTA and CDR2 as FQGTGA. CDR3 DNA sequence: TGTGCCAGCAGCATCAGGGGACAGGGGGCGCTTGGAGATACGCAGTATTTT. The encoded protein is CASSIRGQGALGDTQYF. Together with reference TRBV7-3 and TRBJ2-3, the CDR3 gives the full variable domain: GAGVSQTPSNKVTEKGKYVELRCDPISGHTALYWYRQSLGQGPEFLIYFQGTGAADDSGLPNDRFFAVRPEGSVSTLKIQRTERGDSAVYLCASSIRGQGALGDTQYFGPGTRLTVL.

The chain is built from TRBV7-9 and TRBJ2-3; TRBD2 matches 10 bases. This CDR3 comprises 16 residues. V lost 5 bases, J lost 5 bases, and 10 bases stayed unmatched. The germline CDR1 and CDR2 sequences are SEHNR and FQNEAQ (reference sequence). CDR3 bases: TGTGCCAGCAGCCCCTCTAGCGGGAGTGGTTTAGATACGCAGTATTTT. Amino acids: CASSPSSGSGLDTQYF.

This clone showed up just once. The chain uses TRBV4-3 and TRBJ1-3, with D possibly matching TRBD1 (5 bases). The CDR3 loop spans 15 amino acids. Trimming removed 0 bases at V and 3 bases at J, with 9 bases between. CDR1 LGHNA and CDR2 YSLEER come from the germline V gene. CDR3 DNA sequence: TGCGCCAGCAGCCAAGATCAGGGTAGTGGAAACACCATATATTTT. It specifies CASSQDQGSGNTIYF.

This sequence joins TRBV7-2 and TRBJ2-5; 13 positions match TRBD2. Germline assignment: CDR1 SGHTA and CDR2 FQGNSA. The trim removed 4 bases at V and 2 bases at J, leaving 1 base unmatched. The CDR3 is made up of 15 amino acids. The CDR3 coding sequence is TGTGCCAGCAGCTCGGGACTAGCGGGGCAAGAGACCCAGTACTTC. Translated: CASSSGLAGQETQYF.

The chain carries TRBV7-3 and TRBJ1-2; 7 bases line up with TRBD1. The CDR3 is 15 amino acids. Trimming at V came to 5 bases and at J to 4 bases, leaving 10 bases not matched to a gene. Germline V lookup: CDR1 SGHTA, CDR2 FQGTGA. The CDR3, as DNA: TGTGCCAGCAGCAGTCAGACAGGGAACCTCTATGGCTACACCTTC. Translation: CASSSQTGNLYGYTF.

On this clone itself: One junction end does not reproduce the germline sequence, and a read error may be involved. The chain carries TRBV29-1 and TRBJ2-1; weak D call: TRBD2 (6 bases). The length of the CDR3 is 12 residues. Germline V lookup: CDR1 SQVTM, CDR2 ANQGSEA. The CDR3 is CSVGDSFNEQFF. DNA of the CDR3: TGCAGCGTTGGGGACTCCTTCAATGAGCAGTTCTTC.

The rearrangement links TRBV2 to TRBJ2-1; D is unclear. The V gene's germline CDR1 is SNHLY and CDR2 FYNNEI. CDR3 length equals 15 residues. V dropped 7 bases and J dropped 6 bases, with 19 bases sitting between them. CDR3: CASTSGASALNEQFF. The CDR3 region has the DNA TGTGCCAGCACCTCCGGAGCCTCGGCCCTCAATGAGCAGTTCTTC.

The V call is TRBV28, the J call TRBJ2-3, with D hard to call. This CDR3 region has 15 residues. Germline-derived CDR1 and CDR2 are MDHEN and SYDVKM. V was clipped by 1 base and J by 6 bases, with 14 bases between them. As DNA, the CDR3 is TGTGCCAGCAGTTTATTACAGTCTCATCCGGATACGCAGTATTTT. Its translation: CASSLLQSHPDTQYF.

The chain links TRBV14 to TRBJ2-2, with 10 bases identical to TRBD2. V gave up 4 bases and J gave up 2 bases; unmatched junction bases: 10. CDR3 length equals 18 residues. The germline CDR1 and CDR2 sequences are SGHDN and FVKESK. Here the CDR3 reads CASSRNFRTSGNTGELFF. The CDR3 DNA reads as TGTGCCAGCAGCCGGAATTTCCGGACTAGCGGTAACACCGGGGAGCTGTTTTTT.

This rearrangement joins TRBV7-6 to TRBJ1-1; tentatively, D is TRBD1 (6 bases). The V end lost 5 bases, the J end lost 3 bases, and 13 bases lay between the germline ends. CDR3 length equals 14 residues. Germline V gene data show CDR1 as SGHVS and CDR2 as FNYEAQ. In nucleotides, the CDR3 is TGTGCCAGCAGCAAGGTAGAGGGGGACACTGAAGCTTTCTTT. It yields the protein CASSKVEGDTEAFF.

The chain combines TRBV6-2 or TRBV6-3 with TRBJ2-4; 7 nucleotides agree with TRBD2. J lost 8 bases, V lost 4 bases, and 11 bases had no gene match. The CDR3 covers 15 residues. Germline V gene lookup returns CDR1 MNHEY and CDR2 SVGEGT. CDR3 amino acids: CASSSHGAGVDIQYF. Written as DNA, the CDR3 is TGTGCCAGCAGTTCCCATGGGGCGGGGGTGGACATTCAGTACTTC.

This sequence joins TRBV7-6 and TRBJ1-5, with 7 bases matching TRBD1. The trim removed 5 bases at V and 1 base at J, leaving 11 bases unmatched. The CDR3 runs 17 residues. Germline values: CDR1 SGHVS, CDR2 FNYEAQ. This chain's CDR3 is CASSPPSRQGSNQPQHF. DNA for the CDR3: TGTGCCAGCAGCCCACCTTCCCGACAGGGAAGCAATCAGCCCCAGCATTTT.